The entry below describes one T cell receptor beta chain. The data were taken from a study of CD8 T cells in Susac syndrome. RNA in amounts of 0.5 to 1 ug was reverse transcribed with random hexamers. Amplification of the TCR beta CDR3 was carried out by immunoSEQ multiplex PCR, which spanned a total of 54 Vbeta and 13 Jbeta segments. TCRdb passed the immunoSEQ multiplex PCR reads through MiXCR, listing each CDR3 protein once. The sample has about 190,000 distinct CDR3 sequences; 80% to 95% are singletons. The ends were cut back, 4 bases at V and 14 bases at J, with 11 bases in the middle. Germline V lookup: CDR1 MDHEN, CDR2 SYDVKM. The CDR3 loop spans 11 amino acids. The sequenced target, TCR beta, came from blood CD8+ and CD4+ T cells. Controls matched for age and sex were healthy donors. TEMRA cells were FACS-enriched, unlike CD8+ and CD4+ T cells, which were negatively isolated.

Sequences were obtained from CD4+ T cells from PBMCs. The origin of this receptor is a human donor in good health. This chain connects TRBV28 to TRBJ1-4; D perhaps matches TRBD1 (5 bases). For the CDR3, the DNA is TGTGCCAGCAGTTCTCAGGGAGTGCTGTTTTTT. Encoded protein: CASSSQGVLFF.